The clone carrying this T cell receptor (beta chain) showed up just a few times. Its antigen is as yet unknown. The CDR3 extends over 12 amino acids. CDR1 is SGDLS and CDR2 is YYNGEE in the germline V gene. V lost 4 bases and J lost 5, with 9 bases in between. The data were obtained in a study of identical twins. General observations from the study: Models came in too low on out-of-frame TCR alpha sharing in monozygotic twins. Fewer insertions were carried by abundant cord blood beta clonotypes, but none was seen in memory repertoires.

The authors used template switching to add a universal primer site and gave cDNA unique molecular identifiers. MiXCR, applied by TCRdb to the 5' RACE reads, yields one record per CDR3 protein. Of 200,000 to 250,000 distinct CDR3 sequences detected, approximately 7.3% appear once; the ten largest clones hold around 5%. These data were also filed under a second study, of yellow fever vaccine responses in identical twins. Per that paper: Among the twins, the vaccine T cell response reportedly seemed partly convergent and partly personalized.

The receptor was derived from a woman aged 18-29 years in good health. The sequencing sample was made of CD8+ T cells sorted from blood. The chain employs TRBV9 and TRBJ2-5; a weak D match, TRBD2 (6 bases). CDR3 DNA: TGTGCCAGCAGCAGCGGGTGGGAGACCCAGTACTTC. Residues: CASSSGWETQYF.